The 10 T cell receptor beta chains below come from one sample, sequenced in a study of T cells in Graves' hyperthyroidism and ophthalmopathy (dated by TCRdb to the late 2010s). Libraries were constructed by multiplex PCR. This sample was sequenced with an Illumina HiSeq 2000. The TCR beta CDR3 regions were amplified from the RNA transcripts. For the first round of RT-PCR on the TCR CDR3, the HTBI primer set was used together with the Qiagen OneStep RT-PCR kit. The public reads were quality trimmed at Q25 with fastp and then assembled into clones with MiXCR by TCRdb, keeping productive beta chains. CDR3 protein sequences are deduplicated, and each keeps its most common genes and DNA. Within this sample are about 290,000 distinct CDR3 sequences, with about a sixth of them counted one time only. Of the sample, about 50% is held by the ten largest clones. Sequences were obtained from blood. All receptors come from a woman in her sixties or seventies with Graves' ophthalmopathy.

This clonotype occurred a few times. The rearrangement joins TRBV7-2 to TRBJ2-2; no firm D call. V shed 5 bases and J shed 1 base, with 8 bases lying between them. CDR1 and CDR2 from the germline V gene are SGHTA and FQGNSA. This CDR3 has 14 amino acids. The CDR3 coding sequence is TGTGCCAGCAGCCCACCCCAGAACACCGGGGAGCTGTTTTTT. It translates to CASSPPQNTGELFF.

The V and J genes are TRBV5-5 and TRBJ2-3; D gene unclear. The CDR3 has 13 residues. Per germline, CDR1 SGHKS and CDR2 YYEKEE (reference sequence). V shed 5 bases and J shed 2 bases, with 9 bases lying between them. The CDR3 here is CASRTGDTDTQYF. Here the CDR3 DNA reads TGTGCCAGCAGGACGGGTGACACAGATACGCAGTATTTT. The entire variable domain, with the rest obtained from reference TRBV5-5 and TRBJ2-3, is as follows: DAGVTQSPTHLIKTRGQQVTLRCSPISGHKSVSWYQQVLGQGPQFIFQYYEKEERGRGNFPDRFSARQFPNYSSELNVNALLLGDSALYLCASRTGDTDTQYFGPGTRLTVL.

Details on this clonotype: A much larger clone lies one base from this, so it may be a read error. The chain has TRBV12-3 or TRBV12-4 and TRBJ2-2, with D possibly matching TRBD1 (6 bases). V was clipped by 5 bases and J by 7 bases, with 14 bases between them. This CDR3 spans 14 amino acids. The CDR3, as DNA: TGTGCCAGCAGTCTAAACAGGGTGATCGGGGAGCTGTTTTTT. This encodes CASSLNRVIGELFF.

The chain combines TRBV11-3 with TRBJ2-1; D remains ambiguous. This CDR3 contains 13 residues. Trimming shortened V by 5 bases and J by 6 bases, and 11 bases separated the two germline ends. Per the germline V gene, CDR1 is SGHNT and CDR2 is YENEEA. The CDR3 DNA reads as TGTGCCAGCAGCAAGCCAGTAGCCAATGAGCAGTTCTTC. Translation: CASSKPVANEQFF. The full variable domain, with the rest looked up from reference TRBV11-3 and TRBJ2-1, is EAGVVQSPRYKIIEKKQPVAFWCNPISGHNTLYWYLQNLGQGPELLIRYENEEAVDDSQLPKDRFSAERLKGVDSTLKIQPAELGDSAVYLCASSKPVANEQFFGPGTRLTVL.

This clonotype was seen at least ten times. This rearrangement joins TRBV12-3 or TRBV12-4 to TRBJ2-2, with 13 nucleotides matching TRBD2. CDR3 length: 17 residues. The trim removed 8 bases at V and 4 bases at J, leaving 10 bases unmatched. This CDR3 reads CASSKTSGGAGTGELFF. The CDR3 nucleotides read TGTGCCAGCTCCAAAACTAGCGGGGGGGCGGGCACCGGGGAGCTGTTTTTT.

Only one count was recorded for this clonotype. The J gene is TRBJ2-1, the V gene TRBV24-1; 14 bases agree with TRBD2. The CDR3 totals 16 residues. Trimming took 8 bases from V and 4 from J; bases not matched to a gene: 6. Germline CDR1 is KGHDR and CDR2 is SFDVKD. CDR3 nucleotide sequence: TGTGCCACCACCGGGACTAGCGGGAGAGGGTACAATGAGCAGTTCTTC. This gives the protein CATTGTSGRGYNEQFF.

The chain couples TRBV6-2 or TRBV6-3 to TRBJ1-5; no definite D call. CDR3 length: 14 amino acids. Germline lookup yields CDR1 MNHEY and CDR2 SVGEGT. Trimming stripped 6 bases from V and 3 bases from J, with 12 bases between. The CDR3 DNA is TGTGCCAGCAGCTCTAGACGCCTCAATCAGCCCCAGCATTTT. Translation gives CASSSRRLNQPQHF.

This clonotype was seen more than once but under ten times. The rearrangement links TRBV24-1 to TRBJ2-1, with 10 bases identical to TRBD2. Germline loops: CDR1 KGHDR, CDR2 SFDVKD. CDR3 length: 16 amino acids. V lost 1 base, J lost 7 bases, and 6 bases stayed unmatched. CDR3 protein: CATSDLAGGPRNEQFF. As DNA, the CDR3 is TGTGCCACCAGTGATTTAGCGGGAGGGCCCCGGAATGAGCAGTTCTTC.

This clonotype was counted ten times or more. The rearrangement links TRBV12-3 or TRBV12-4 to TRBJ1-2; D unresolved. V dropped 3 bases and J dropped 0 bases, with 11 bases sitting between them. CDR3 length: 15 amino acids. The CDR3 region is CASSLFGQANYGYTF. DNA of the CDR3: TGTGCCAGCAGTTTGTTTGGGCAGGCTAACTATGGCTACACCTTC.

This chain uses TRBV6-2 or TRBV6-3 with TRBJ1-2; D uncertain. Germline V lookup: CDR1 MNHEY, CDR2 SVGEGT. This CDR3 has 17 amino acids. Trimming stripped 1 base from V and 5 bases from J, with 20 bases between. The CDR3 coding sequence is TGTGCCAGCAGTTACTTGCGGTCCAGGACGCTTTATTATGGCTACACCTTC. This translates into CASSYLRSRTLYYGYTF.